This record looks at one T cell receptor (beta chain) sequence and its context. The data were obtained in a study of blood T cell repertoires in COVID-19. Across the whole study: Sources were T cells, B-cell-depleted T cells, or PBMCs; the material itself was cDNA or gDNA.

Original methodology: Reference gene primer amplification gave estimated nucleated cell counts. The table came from immunoSEQ multiplex PCR; TCRdb's copy has only in-frame clones and leaves some out. V, J and clone size were drawn from that table, and D and trimming were deduced from the DNA. Of roughly 87,000 clones in the sample, about 82% are singletons; the top ten hold 7.5% to 9.5%. The CDR3 consists of 16 residues. V dropped 6 bases and J dropped 2 bases, with 19 bases sitting between them. In germline, CDR1 is SEHNR, CDR2 FQNEAQ (reference sequence). The sample taken for sequencing was peripheral blood. The source of this sequence is a man in his fifties with active COVID-19. V gene TRBV7-9 combines with J gene TRBJ1-2, with a possible D match to TRBD1 (6 bases). The CDR3 nucleotides are TGTGCCAGCAGACGGAGACAGGTCTTCGGGAACTATGGCTACACCTTC. Protein: CASRRRQVFGNYGYTF.